What follows describes a single T cell receptor beta chain. This clonotype was observed at least ten times. Its recognized antigen is unknown. No qualities accompany the bases; no much larger clone lies one base away. Genomic DNA served as template for TCR beta VDJ combination and CDR3 sequence profiling. TCR repertoire sequencing was run on an Illumina HiSeq 2000. In the original analysis: Repertoires were assessed using TRBV/TRBJ rearrangement plots, CDR3 size and DJ length profiles, and Simpson's diversity index. Whichever DNA sequence was most abundant in the deep sequencing data was defined as the immunodominant clone. CDR3 amino acid sequences were checked for sharing between subjects and were compared against published repertoires and the VDJdb database. TCRdb reran the public reads through fastp at Q25 and MiXCR, keeping productive beta chains. CDR3 protein duplicates are merged, each entry listing the most common genes and DNA. The V and J calls follow TCRdb's processing rather than the paper's. This sample comprises about 150,000 distinct CDR3 sequences, 40% to 45% of them detected only once. Under 9% of the sample is held by the ten biggest clonotypes.

The CDR3, from cysteine to phenylalanine, totals 14 residues. Only the CDR3 part of the read is kept: 42 bases, read in frame from the first base. In the germline V gene (reference sequence), CDR1 corresponds to DFQATT and CDR2 to SNEGSKA. A distance of 11 bases separates the germline ends of V and J, which lose 2 bases and 4 bases respectively. In this study, sorted CD4+ and CD8+ T cells from the blood of healthy subjects and of severe aplastic anemia patients had their TCR repertoires deep-sequenced. Ficoll-Paque density gradient centrifugation was used to isolate peripheral blood mononuclear cells. CD4+ and CD8+ T cells were sorted by FACS or magnetic beads before DNA extraction. The sample is drawn from a study of CD8+CD57+ T cells in acquired aplastic anemia listed by TCRdb under 2018. Describing the broader study: On average, sorted CD4+ and CD8+ cells yielded about 3 ug of extracted DNA, with a range of about 0.17 to 27.4 ug. An average of around 10 million reads for CD4+ cells and 12 million or so reads for CD8+ cells was obtained from healthy donor samples.

Study-level results and caveats: No significant difference in CD8+ Simpson's diversity was found between patients and healthy controls (P=0.060). Roughly 30 CD8+ CDR3 sequences were found to be shared between patients and controls, but these sequences appeared to be highly expressed in patients and within the immunodominant clones of the patients.

The sequence derives from a human donor in good health, serving as a control. The specimen was sorted CD4+, CD8+, or CD8+CD57+ T cells (not recorded which) from PBMCs. The V and J genes are TRBV20-1 and TRBJ1-4; a tentative D match to TRBD1 spans 6 bases. The CDR3 reads CSARSGVLNEKLFF. Read as DNA, the sequence is TGCAGTGCTAGATCAGGGGTCCTTAATGAAAAACTGTTTTTT.